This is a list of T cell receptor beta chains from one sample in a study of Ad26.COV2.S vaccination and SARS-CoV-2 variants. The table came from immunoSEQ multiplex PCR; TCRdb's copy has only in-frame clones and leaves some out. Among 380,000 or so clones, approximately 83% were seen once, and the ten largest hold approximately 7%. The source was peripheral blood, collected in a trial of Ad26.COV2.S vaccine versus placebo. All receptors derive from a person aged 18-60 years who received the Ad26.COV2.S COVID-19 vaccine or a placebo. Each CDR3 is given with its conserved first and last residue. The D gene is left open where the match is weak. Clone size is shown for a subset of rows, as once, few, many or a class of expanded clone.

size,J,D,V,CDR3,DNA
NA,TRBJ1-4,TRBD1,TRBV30,CAWSSGDRGYRTNEKLFF,TGTGCCTGGTCGAGCGGGGACAGGGGGTATCGAACTAATGAAAAACTGTTTTTT
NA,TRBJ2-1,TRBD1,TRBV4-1,CASSHWDRGFSEQFF,TGCGCCAGCAGCCACTGGGACAGGGGGTTCAGTGAGCAGTTCTTC
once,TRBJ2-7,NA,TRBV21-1,CASSRTAPQYF,TGTGCCAGCAGCAGAACAGCACCGCAGTACTTC
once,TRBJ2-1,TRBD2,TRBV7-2,CASSLLGLAGDNNEQFF,TGTGCCAGCAGCTTATTAGGACTAGCGGGAGATAACAATGAGCAGTTCTTC
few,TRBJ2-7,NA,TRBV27,CASRFDRLGEQYF,TGTGCCAGCAGATTCGACAGGTTGGGAGAGCAGTACTTC
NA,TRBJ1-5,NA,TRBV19,CASSAKDQAQHF,TGTGCCAGTAGTGCGAAGGACCAGGCCCAGCATTTT
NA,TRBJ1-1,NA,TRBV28,CASNPGRETEAFF,TGTGCCAGCAACCCAGGGCGGGAGACTGAAGCTTTCTTT
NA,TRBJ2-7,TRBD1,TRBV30,CALDIRGSYEQYF,TGTGCCTTAGACATCAGGGGGAGTTACGAGCAGTACTTC
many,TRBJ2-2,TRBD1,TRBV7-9,CASSSLDRGLTGELFF,TGTGCCAGCAGCTCACTGGACAGGGGTTTAACCGGGGAGCTGTTTTTT
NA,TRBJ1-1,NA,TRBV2,CASSPSTEAFF,TGTGCCAGCAGTCCCAGCACTGAAGCTTTCTTT
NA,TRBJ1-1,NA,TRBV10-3,CAISEVGWGTVNTEAFF,TGTGCCATCAGTGAGGTGGGGTGGGGGACTGTTAACACTGAAGCTTTCTTT
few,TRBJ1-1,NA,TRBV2,CASSPSVNTEAFF,TGTGCCAGCAGTCCATCGGTTAACACTGAAGCTTTCTTT
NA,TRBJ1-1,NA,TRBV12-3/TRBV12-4,CASTPGVGTEAFF,TGTGCCAGCACCCCCGGGGTCGGCACTGAAGCTTTCTTT
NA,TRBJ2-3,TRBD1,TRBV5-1,CASSLRGLITDTQYF,TGCGCCAGCAGCTTGAGGGGGCTCATCACAGATACGCAGTATTTT
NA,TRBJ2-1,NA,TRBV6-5,CASSPGTPFEQFF,TGTGCCAGCAGCCCCGGGACCCCGTTTGAGCAGTTCTTC
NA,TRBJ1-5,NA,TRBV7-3,CASSERGGLVRLQHF,TGTGCCAGCAGCGAGAGAGGAGGCCTTGTTCGGCTCCAGCATTTT
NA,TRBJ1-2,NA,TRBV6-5,CASSSDGGYGYTF,TGTGCCAGCAGCTCCGACGGAGGATATGGCTACACCTTC
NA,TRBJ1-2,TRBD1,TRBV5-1,CASSLDRGTGDRVGYTF,TGCGCCAGCAGCTTGGATCGAGGGACAGGGGATAGGGTCGGCTACACCTTC
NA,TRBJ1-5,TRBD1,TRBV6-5,CASSKQGGNQPQHF,TGTGCCAGCAGTAAACAGGGGGGGAATCAGCCCCAGCATTTT
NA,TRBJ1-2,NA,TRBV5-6,CASAGVLASYGYTF,TGTGCCAGCGCTGGGGTCCTTGCCAGCTATGGCTACACCTTC
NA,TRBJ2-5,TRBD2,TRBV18,CASSPLRGAGETQYF,TGTGCCAGCTCACCACTGCGGGGGGCGGGAGAGACCCAGTACTTC
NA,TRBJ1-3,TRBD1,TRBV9,CASSAPGQAARAIYF,TGTGCCAGCAGCGCCCCCGGACAGGCGGCTCGAGCCATATATTTT
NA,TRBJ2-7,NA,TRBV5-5,CASSLDPGTVYEQYF,TGTGCCAGCAGCTTGGATCCAGGAACCGTTTACGAGCAGTACTTC
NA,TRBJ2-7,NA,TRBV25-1,CASSGNREQYF,TGTGCCAGCAGTGGGAATCGCGAGCAGTACTTC
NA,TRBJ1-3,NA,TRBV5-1,CASSPGSGNTIYF,TGCGCCAGCAGCCCCGGCTCTGGAAACACCATATATTTT
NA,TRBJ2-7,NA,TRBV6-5,CASIPGPPYEQYF,TGTGCCAGCATCCCAGGGCCGCCCTACGAGCAGTACTTC
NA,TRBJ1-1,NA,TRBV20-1,CSARAVEAFF,TGCAGTGCTAGGGCGGTTGAAGCTTTCTTT